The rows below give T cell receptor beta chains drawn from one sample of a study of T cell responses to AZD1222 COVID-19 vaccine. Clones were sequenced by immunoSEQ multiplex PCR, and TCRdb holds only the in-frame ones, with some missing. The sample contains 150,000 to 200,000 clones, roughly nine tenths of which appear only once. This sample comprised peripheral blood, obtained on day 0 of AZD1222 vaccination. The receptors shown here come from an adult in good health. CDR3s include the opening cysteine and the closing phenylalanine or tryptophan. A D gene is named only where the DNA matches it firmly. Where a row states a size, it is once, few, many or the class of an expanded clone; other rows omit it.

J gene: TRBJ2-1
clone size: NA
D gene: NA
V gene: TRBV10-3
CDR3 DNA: TGTGCCATCAGTGACTCGACAGGGAGGACCAACAATGAGCAGTTCTTC
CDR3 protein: CAISDSTGRTNNEQFF

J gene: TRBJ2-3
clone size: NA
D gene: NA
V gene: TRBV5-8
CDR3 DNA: TGTGCCAGCAGCTCCACCCAGGGGAAGGGAGCAGATACGCAGTATTTT
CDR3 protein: CASSSTQGKGADTQYF

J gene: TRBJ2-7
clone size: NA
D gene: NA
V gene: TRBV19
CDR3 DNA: TGTGCCAGTAGTCCACAGACAGGCCCCTACGAGCAGTACTTC
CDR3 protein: CASSPQTGPYEQYF

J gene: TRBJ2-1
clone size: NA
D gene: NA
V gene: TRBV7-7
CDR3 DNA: TGTGCCAGCAGCTTAGCGCCGGGGGAGGTGAATGAGCAGTTCTTC
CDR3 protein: CASSLAPGEVNEQFF

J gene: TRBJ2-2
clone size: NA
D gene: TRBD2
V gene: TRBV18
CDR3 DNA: TGTGCCAGCTCACCCCAGGGACTAGCGGGAGGAAGCACCGGGGAGCTGTTTTTT
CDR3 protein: CASSPQGLAGGSTGELFF

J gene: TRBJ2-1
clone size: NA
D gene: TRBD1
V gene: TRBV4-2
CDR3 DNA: TGTGCCAGCAGCAAGGACAGGCGAAGCAATGAGCAGTTCTTC
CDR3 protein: CASSKDRRSNEQFF

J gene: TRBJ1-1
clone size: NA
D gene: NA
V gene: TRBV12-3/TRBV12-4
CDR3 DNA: TGTGCCAGCAGTTTAAACAGGAACACTGAAGCTTTCTTT
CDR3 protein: CASSLNRNTEAFF

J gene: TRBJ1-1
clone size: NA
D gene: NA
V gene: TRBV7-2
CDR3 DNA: TGTGCCAGCAGCCCGAGACAGAACACTGAAGCTTTCTTT
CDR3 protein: CASSPRQNTEAFF

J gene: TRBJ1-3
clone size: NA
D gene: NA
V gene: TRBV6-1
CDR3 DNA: TGTGCCAGCAGTGATACTCCCTTCGGGCCTGGAAACACCATATATTTT
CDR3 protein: CASSDTPFGPGNTIYF

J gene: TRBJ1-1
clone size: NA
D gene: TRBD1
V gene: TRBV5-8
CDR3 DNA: TGTGCCAGCAGCTTGGGGACAGGGCGGTCGGACACTGAAGCTTTCTTT
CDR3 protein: CASSLGTGRSDTEAFF

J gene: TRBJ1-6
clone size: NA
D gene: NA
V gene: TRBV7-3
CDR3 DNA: TGTGCCAGCAGCTCCGGGCCAAATTCACCCCTCCACTTT
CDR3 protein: CASSSGPNSPLHF

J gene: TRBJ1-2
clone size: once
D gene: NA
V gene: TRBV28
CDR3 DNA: TGTGCCAGCAGTGTACAGACGGATCTTAACTATGGCTACACCTTC
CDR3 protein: CASSVQTDLNYGYTF

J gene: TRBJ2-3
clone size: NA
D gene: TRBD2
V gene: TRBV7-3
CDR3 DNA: TGTGCCAGCAGCGTCGGACTAGAACCCGCAGATACGCAGTATTTT
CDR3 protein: CASSVGLEPADTQYF

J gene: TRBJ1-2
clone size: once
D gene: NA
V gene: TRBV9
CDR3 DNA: TGTGCCAGCAGCGTAGAAGGAGGGCGCTATGGCTACACCTTC
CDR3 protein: CASSVEGGRYGYTF

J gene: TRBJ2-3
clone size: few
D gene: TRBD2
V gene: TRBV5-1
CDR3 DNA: TGCGCCAGCAGCTTGCCACTAGCGGGGGCCTCTATCACAGATACGCAGTATTTT
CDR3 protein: CASSLPLAGASITDTQYF

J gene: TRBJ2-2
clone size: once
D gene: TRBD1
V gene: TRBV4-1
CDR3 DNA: TGCGCCAGCAGCCAAGGACAGGGGAATTGGGGCGGGGAGCTGTTTTTT
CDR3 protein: CASSQGQGNWGGELFF

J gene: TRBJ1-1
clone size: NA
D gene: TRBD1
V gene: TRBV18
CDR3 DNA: TGTGCCAGCTCACCGACCGGGACAGGGGGTACTGAAGCTTTCTTT
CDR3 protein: CASSPTGTGGTEAFF

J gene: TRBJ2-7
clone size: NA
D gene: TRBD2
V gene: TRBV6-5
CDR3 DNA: TGTGCCAGCACCCGGGAGGACGGCGCCTACGAGCAGTACTTC
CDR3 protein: CASTREDGAYEQYF

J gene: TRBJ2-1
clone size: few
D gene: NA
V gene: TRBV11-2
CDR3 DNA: TGTGCCAGCAGCCAGGACCTTACGGACAATGAGCAGTTCTTC
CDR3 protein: CASSQDLTDNEQFF

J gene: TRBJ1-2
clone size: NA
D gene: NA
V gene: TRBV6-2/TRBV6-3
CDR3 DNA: TGTGCCAGCAGTTCGGGCGGTACTAACTATGGCTACACCTTC
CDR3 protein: CASSSGGTNYGYTF

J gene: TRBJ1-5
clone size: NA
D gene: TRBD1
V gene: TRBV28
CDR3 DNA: TGTGCCAGCAGTTTCGGCAACAGGGGGCGCTGGGCCCGCAATCAGCCCCAGCATTTT
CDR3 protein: CASSFGNRGRWARNQPQHF

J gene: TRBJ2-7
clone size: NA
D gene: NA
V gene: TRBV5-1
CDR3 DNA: TGCGCCAGCAGCTTGGACAGCTTAAGCTCCTACGAGCAGTACTTC
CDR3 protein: CASSLDSLSSYEQYF

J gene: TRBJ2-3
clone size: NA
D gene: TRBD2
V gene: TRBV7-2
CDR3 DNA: TGTGCCAGCAGGCAGCAAAGCGGGGGTAGCACAGATACGCAGTATTTT
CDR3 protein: CASRQQSGGSTDTQYF

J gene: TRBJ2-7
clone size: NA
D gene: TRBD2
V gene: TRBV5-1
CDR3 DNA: TGCGCCAGCAGCACCGGGACTAGCGGGACCATAGACGAGCAGTACTTC
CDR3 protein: CASSTGTSGTIDEQYF

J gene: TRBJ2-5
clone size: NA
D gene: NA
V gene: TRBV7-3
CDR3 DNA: TGTGCCAGCAGCTTAGGACAGCCGCAAGAGACCCAGTACTTC
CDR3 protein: CASSLGQPQETQYF

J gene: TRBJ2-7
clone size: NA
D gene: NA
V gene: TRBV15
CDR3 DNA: TGTGCCACCAGCAGAGATTCAGCTGCAATTTACGAGCAGTACTTC
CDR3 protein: CATSRDSAAIYEQYF

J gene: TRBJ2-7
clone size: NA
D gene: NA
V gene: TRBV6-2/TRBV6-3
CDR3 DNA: TGTGCCAGCAGCCCCAGACGGGGATCCTACGAGCAGTACTTC
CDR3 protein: CASSPRRGSYEQYF

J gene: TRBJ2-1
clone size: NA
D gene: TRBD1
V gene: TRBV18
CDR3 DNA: TGTGCCAGCTCCCCTTCGGGGACAGGTCGTTCCTACAATGAGCAGTTCTTC
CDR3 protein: CASSPSGTGRSYNEQFF

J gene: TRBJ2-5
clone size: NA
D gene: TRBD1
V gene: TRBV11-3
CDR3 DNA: TGTGCCAGCAGCTTAGGGGGACAGGGTGGGGCCCAAGAGACCCAGTACTTC
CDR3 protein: CASSLGGQGGAQETQYF

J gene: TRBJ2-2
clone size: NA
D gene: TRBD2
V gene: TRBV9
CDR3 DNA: TGTGCCAGCAGTGGGGGGGGTGGCCCCGACACCGGGGAGCTGTTTTTT
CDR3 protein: CASSGGGGPDTGELFF

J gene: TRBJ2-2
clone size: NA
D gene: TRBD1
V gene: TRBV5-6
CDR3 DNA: TGTGCCAGCAGCCTCGGGACAGGGGATCTTACCGGGGAGCTGTTTTTT
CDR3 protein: CASSLGTGDLTGELFF

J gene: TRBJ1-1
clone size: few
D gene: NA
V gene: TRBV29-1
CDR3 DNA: TGCAGCGTTGCCCACACTGAAGCTTTCTTT
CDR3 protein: CSVAHTEAFF

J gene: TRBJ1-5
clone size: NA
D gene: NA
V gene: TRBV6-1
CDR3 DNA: TGTGCCAGCAGTTATAAAGGGGATCAGCCCCAGCATTTT
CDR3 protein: CASSYKGDQPQHF

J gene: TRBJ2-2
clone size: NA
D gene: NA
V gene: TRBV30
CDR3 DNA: TGTGCCTGGGGGGTTCACAGGGTTCCCGGGGAGCTGTTTTTT
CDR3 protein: CAWGVHRVPGELFF

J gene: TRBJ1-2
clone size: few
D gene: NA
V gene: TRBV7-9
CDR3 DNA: TGTGCCAGCAGCCCCAGGACGGCTAACTATGGCTACACCTTC
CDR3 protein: CASSPRTANYGYTF

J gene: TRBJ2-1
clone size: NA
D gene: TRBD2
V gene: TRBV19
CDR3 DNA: TGTGCCAGTAGCTTAGCGGGAGCAGTTTCCGTGTCCTACAATGAGCAGTTCTTC
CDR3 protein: CASSLAGAVSVSYNEQFF

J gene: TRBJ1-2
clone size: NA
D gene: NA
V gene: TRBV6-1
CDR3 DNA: TGTGCCAGCAGTGAAGCCACTCGACGGATCTATGGCTACACCTTC
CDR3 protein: CASSEATRRIYGYTF

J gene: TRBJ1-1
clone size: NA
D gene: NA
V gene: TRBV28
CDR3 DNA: TGTGCCAGCAGCCCGGGGGGCCTTTACACTGAAGCTTTCTTT
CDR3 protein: CASSPGGLYTEAFF

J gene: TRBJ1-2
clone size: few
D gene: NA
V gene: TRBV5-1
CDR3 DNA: TGCGCCAGCAGCTTGGGGGACACCAACTATGGCTACACCTTC
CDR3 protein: CASSLGDTNYGYTF

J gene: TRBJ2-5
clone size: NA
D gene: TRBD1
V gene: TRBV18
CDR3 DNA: TGTGCCAGCTCACCTGGGACAGGAGAGACCCAGTACTTC
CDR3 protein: CASSPGTGETQYF

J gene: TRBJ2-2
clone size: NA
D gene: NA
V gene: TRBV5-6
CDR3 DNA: TGTGCCAGCAGCTTGGCAGTCGGGGTGAACACCGGGGAGCTGTTTTTT
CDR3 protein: CASSLAVGVNTGELFF

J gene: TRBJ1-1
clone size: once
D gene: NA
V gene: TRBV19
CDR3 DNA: TGTGCCAGTAGTATCGAGGGAAAGGTCATCACTGAAGCTTTCTTT
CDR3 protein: CASSIEGKVITEAFF

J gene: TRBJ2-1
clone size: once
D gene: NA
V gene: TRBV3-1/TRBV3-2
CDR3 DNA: TGTGCCAGCAGCGTGGACAGAGTTTACAATGAGCAGTTCTTC
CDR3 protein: CASSVDRVYNEQFF

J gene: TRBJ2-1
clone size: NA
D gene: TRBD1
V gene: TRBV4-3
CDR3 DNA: TGCGCCAGCAGCCAAGATCTACAGGGGGCGATTGAGCAGTTCTTC
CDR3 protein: CASSQDLQGAIEQFF

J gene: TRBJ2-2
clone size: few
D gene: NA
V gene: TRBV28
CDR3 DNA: TGTGCCAGCAGCCCCTCCGGTGGATTTAACACCGGGGAGCTGTTTTTT
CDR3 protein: CASSPSGGFNTGELFF

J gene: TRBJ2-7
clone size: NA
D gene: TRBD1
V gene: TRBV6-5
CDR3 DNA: TGTGCCAGCACCCTCCTGGGACAGGGGCCCTACGAGCAGTACTTC
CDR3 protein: CASTLLGQGPYEQYF

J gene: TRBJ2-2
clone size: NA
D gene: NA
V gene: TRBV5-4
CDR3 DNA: TGTGCCAGCAGCACCGGGGCTGCCCCGGGCACCGGGGAGCTGTTTTTT
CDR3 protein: CASSTGAAPGTGELFF

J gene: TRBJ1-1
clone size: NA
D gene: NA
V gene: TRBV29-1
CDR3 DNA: TGCAGCGTTTACAGGAACACTGAAGCTTTCTTT
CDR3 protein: CSVYRNTEAFF

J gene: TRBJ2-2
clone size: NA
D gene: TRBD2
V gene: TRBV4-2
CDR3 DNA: TGTGCCAGCAGCCAAGATCCTACGGGAGGCACCGGGGAGCTGTTTTTT
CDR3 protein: CASSQDPTGGTGELFF

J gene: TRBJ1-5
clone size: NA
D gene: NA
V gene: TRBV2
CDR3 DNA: TGTGCCAGCAGTTTGGACCAGGGGCAGCCCCAGCATTTT
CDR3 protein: CASSLDQGQPQHF

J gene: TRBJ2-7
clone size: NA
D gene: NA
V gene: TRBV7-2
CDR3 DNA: TGTGCCAGCAGCTCACGGGAAACCTCCTACGAGCAGTACTTC
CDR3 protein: CASSSRETSYEQYF

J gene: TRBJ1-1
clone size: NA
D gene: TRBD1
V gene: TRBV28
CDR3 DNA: TGTGCCAGCAGGGTCGTTGGACAGGGGGGGATGAACACTGAAGCTTTCTTT
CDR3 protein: CASRVVGQGGMNTEAFF

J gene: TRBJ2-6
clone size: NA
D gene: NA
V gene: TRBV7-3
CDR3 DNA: TGTGCCAGCAGGGCGGGATCTGGGGCCAACGTCCTGACTTTC
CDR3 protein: CASRAGSGANVLTF